This is a list of T cell receptor beta chains from one sample in a study of T cell repertoires in cytomegalovirus infection. TCRdb re-derived calls from the reads in MiXCR, one entry per CDR3 protein. Of about 230,000 distinct CDR3 sequences in the sample, under 25% are singletons; the top ten hold roughly 18%. Material for sequencing was CD8+ T cells from PBMCs. These receptor sequences come from a human donor in good health (CMV status not recorded). Some clones in this sample may be carry-over from other donors' samples. CDR3s include the opening cysteine and the closing phenylalanine or tryptophan. Clone size, where shown, is once, few, many, or a class for clones that have expanded.

v_call: TRBV7-9
j_call: TRBJ2-4
clone_size: NA
cdr3_aa: CASSSGTSEAKNIQYF

v_call: TRBV5-4
j_call: TRBJ2-1
clone_size: few
cdr3_aa: CASSPGPEQFF

v_call: TRBV15
j_call: TRBJ1-3
clone_size: NA
cdr3_aa: CATSNFRGNTIYF

v_call: TRBV5-5
j_call: TRBJ2-7
clone_size: NA
cdr3_aa: CASSGGLLGGEQYF

v_call: TRBV5-1
j_call: TRBJ1-3
clone_size: NA
cdr3_aa: CASSFPSDTIYF

v_call: TRBV7-2
j_call: TRBJ2-7
clone_size: many
cdr3_aa: CASSFPTFGDFSYEQYF

v_call: TRBV28
j_call: TRBJ1-1
clone_size: NA
cdr3_aa: CASSTRQGPTEAFF

v_call: TRBV27
j_call: TRBJ2-1
clone_size: NA
cdr3_aa: CASKRGGSYNEQFF

v_call: TRBV28
j_call: TRBJ2-7
clone_size: NA
cdr3_aa: CASSLLDSSSYEQYF

v_call: TRBV28
j_call: TRBJ1-2
clone_size: NA
cdr3_aa: CASSFQGWYGYTF

v_call: TRBV15
j_call: TRBJ1-5
clone_size: few
cdr3_aa: CATSVDRGLNQPQHF

v_call: TRBV27
j_call: TRBJ1-5
clone_size: NA
cdr3_aa: CASSLWDLLSNQPQHF

v_call: TRBV7-6
j_call: TRBJ2-3
clone_size: many
cdr3_aa: CASSLAPQSTDTQYF

v_call: TRBV27
j_call: TRBJ2-7
clone_size: NA
cdr3_aa: CASSFSSGGGEQYF

v_call: TRBV27
j_call: TRBJ2-3
clone_size: many
cdr3_aa: CASKRGTIRMGTDTQYF

v_call: TRBV4-2
j_call: TRBJ1-5
clone_size: NA
cdr3_aa: CASSHDLSYNQPQHF

v_call: TRBV28
j_call: TRBJ2-7
clone_size: few
cdr3_aa: CASSLKPHEQYF

v_call: TRBV7-9
j_call: TRBJ1-2
clone_size: NA
cdr3_aa: CASSLARDTPGRNYGYTF

v_call: TRBV4-2
j_call: TRBJ2-7
clone_size: NA
cdr3_aa: CTSRGFGQGQYF

v_call: TRBV6-2/TRBV6-3
j_call: TRBJ2-1
clone_size: NA
cdr3_aa: CASSYGQGEQFF

v_call: TRBV19
j_call: TRBJ2-6
clone_size: few
cdr3_aa: CASSDTEYGANVLTF

v_call: TRBV30
j_call: TRBJ2-2
clone_size: NA
cdr3_aa: CAWSVLMGAGELFF

v_call: TRBV27
j_call: TRBJ2-7
clone_size: NA
cdr3_aa: CASAMEPSGYEQYF

v_call: TRBV7-8
j_call: TRBJ2-1
clone_size: NA
cdr3_aa: CASSLFVAGGLNEQFF

v_call: TRBV29-1
j_call: TRBJ2-7
clone_size: many
cdr3_aa: CSVQTPDRGHEQYF

v_call: TRBV7-9
j_call: TRBJ2-5
clone_size: many
cdr3_aa: CASSLGLAGAGTSETQYF

v_call: TRBV13
j_call: TRBJ2-7
clone_size: NA
cdr3_aa: CASSSSGTGGYEQYF

v_call: TRBV7-9
j_call: TRBJ1-5
clone_size: NA
cdr3_aa: CASSGGAGDQPQHF

v_call: TRBV7-9
j_call: TRBJ2-1
clone_size: few
cdr3_aa: CASSLVDSYNEQFF

v_call: TRBV15
j_call: TRBJ2-4
clone_size: NA
cdr3_aa: CATSKGTGKNIQYF

v_call: TRBV28
j_call: TRBJ2-1
clone_size: NA
cdr3_aa: CASSSPRALPGDEQFF

v_call: TRBV12-3/TRBV12-4
j_call: TRBJ1-2
clone_size: NA
cdr3_aa: CASSWGTGGGYGYTF

v_call: TRBV3-1
j_call: TRBJ2-1
clone_size: NA
cdr3_aa: CASSQDPNYNEQFF

v_call: TRBV7-2
j_call: TRBJ2-6
clone_size: few
cdr3_aa: CASSSDRGRSGANVLTF

v_call: TRBV29-1
j_call: TRBJ2-1
clone_size: NA
cdr3_aa: CSVEDRERGGLPEQFF

v_call: TRBV27
j_call: TRBJ2-3
clone_size: many
cdr3_aa: CASGLSVDTQYF

v_call: TRBV7-9
j_call: TRBJ2-7
clone_size: NA
cdr3_aa: CASRASGGDEQYF

v_call: TRBV11-3
j_call: TRBJ2-5
clone_size: NA
cdr3_aa: CASSSGQGPQETQYF

v_call: TRBV6-6
j_call: TRBJ2-5
clone_size: NA
cdr3_aa: CASSYSIGLVDFQETQYF

v_call: TRBV7-8
j_call: TRBJ2-3
clone_size: many
cdr3_aa: CASSPEGETDTQYF

v_call: TRBV12-5
j_call: TRBJ2-5
clone_size: NA
cdr3_aa: CASAQGVRETQYF

v_call: TRBV15
j_call: TRBJ2-7
clone_size: NA
cdr3_aa: CATSRDLTAGEQYF

v_call: TRBV29-1
j_call: TRBJ1-1
clone_size: NA
cdr3_aa: CSALGGAEAFF

v_call: TRBV11-1
j_call: TRBJ2-1
clone_size: NA
cdr3_aa: CASSLGGLVDEQFF

v_call: TRBV12-3/TRBV12-4
j_call: TRBJ2-1
clone_size: NA
cdr3_aa: CASSLASLDEQFF

v_call: TRBV14
j_call: TRBJ1-3
clone_size: few
cdr3_aa: CASSQALGVTGNTIYF

v_call: TRBV12-3/TRBV12-4
j_call: TRBJ2-2
clone_size: many
cdr3_aa: CASSSHQGYTGELFF

v_call: TRBV12-3/TRBV12-4
j_call: TRBJ1-4
clone_size: many
cdr3_aa: CASSITGQGNEKLFF

v_call: TRBV19
j_call: TRBJ1-5
clone_size: NA
cdr3_aa: CASSFRTETSNQPQHF

v_call: TRBV7-9
j_call: TRBJ2-1
clone_size: many
cdr3_aa: CASSLADETGLNEQFF

v_call: TRBV20-1
j_call: TRBJ2-4
clone_size: NA
cdr3_aa: CSARDDADLAKNIQYF

v_call: TRBV15
j_call: TRBJ2-5
clone_size: few
cdr3_aa: CATSSLGQGIQETQYF

v_call: TRBV14
j_call: TRBJ2-3
clone_size: few
cdr3_aa: CASSPLEDTQYF

v_call: TRBV7-9
j_call: TRBJ2-5
clone_size: few
cdr3_aa: CASSFTGSAETQYF

v_call: TRBV6-2/TRBV6-3
j_call: TRBJ2-6
clone_size: NA
cdr3_aa: CASSRGLGANVLTF

v_call: TRBV7-9
j_call: TRBJ2-7
clone_size: NA
cdr3_aa: CASSSWTSSYEQYF

v_call: TRBV7-9
j_call: TRBJ2-1
clone_size: many
cdr3_aa: CASSTATDEQFF

v_call: TRBV28
j_call: TRBJ2-1
clone_size: NA
cdr3_aa: CASSLSLRGFYNEQFF

v_call: TRBV28
j_call: TRBJ2-1
clone_size: many
cdr3_aa: CASSYRVSDEQFF